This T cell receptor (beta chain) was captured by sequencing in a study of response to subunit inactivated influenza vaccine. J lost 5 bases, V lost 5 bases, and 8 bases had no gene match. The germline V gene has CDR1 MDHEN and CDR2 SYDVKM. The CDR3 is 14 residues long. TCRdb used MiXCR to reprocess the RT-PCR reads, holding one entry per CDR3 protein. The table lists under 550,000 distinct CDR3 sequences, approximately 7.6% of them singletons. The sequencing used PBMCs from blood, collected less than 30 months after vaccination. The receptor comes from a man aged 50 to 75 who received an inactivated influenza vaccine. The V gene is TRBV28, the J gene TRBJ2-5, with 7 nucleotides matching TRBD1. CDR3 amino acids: CASSPRGMGETQYF. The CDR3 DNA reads TGTGCCAGCAGTCCCAGGGGGATGGGGGAGACCCAGTACTTC.